One and the same sample provided the 27 T cell receptor beta chains below, sequenced in a study of early T cells in non-severe SARS-CoV-2 infection. TCRdb reprocessed the 5' RACE reads via MiXCR and lists one record per CDR3 protein. The sample lists just over 80,000 distinct CDR3 sequences, roughly 13% occurring once. Sequences were obtained from whole blood. Source of these receptors: an adult who was a healthcare worker with PCR-confirmed SARS-CoV-2 infection or an uninfected control (not recorded which).

The CDR3, as DNA: TGCAGTGCTACCGGACTGGAATATGAGCAGTTCTTC. It translates to CSATGLEYEQFF. The chain employs TRBV20-1 and TRBJ2-1; D perhaps matches TRBD2 (5 bases). The V end was cut by 4 bases, the J end by 8 bases, with 12 bases between. CDR1 and CDR2 from the germline V gene are DFQATT and SNEGSKA (reference sequence). The CDR3 sequence is 12 residues long.

The chain has TRBV10-1 and TRBJ2-5, with D tentatively TRBD2 (6 bases). Germline CDR1 is WNHNN and CDR2 is SYGVQD (reference sequence). The CDR3 consists of 15 residues. With 2 bases removed from V and 4 bases from J, the gap between germline ends came to 14 bases. CDR3 nucleotides: TGCGCCAGCAGTGAGAACGGGCGAGCGGGAGAGACCCAGTACTTC. Amino acids: CASSENGRAGETQYF.

This clonotype showed up many times. The chain couples TRBV4-3 to TRBJ1-5; TRBD1 aligns across 7 bases. The CDR3 runs 17 residues. V lost 0 bases and J lost 7; bases outside the gene matches: 12. Germline-derived CDR1 and CDR2 are LGHNA and YSLEER. The CDR3 sequence: CASSQDSGDRAWQPQHF. In nucleotides, the CDR3 is TGCGCCAGCAGCCAAGATTCGGGTGACAGGGCTTGGCAGCCCCAGCATTTT.

This clonotype was detected ten times or more. The chain joins TRBV27 to TRBJ1-4, with D perhaps TRBD1 (6 bases). Trimming removed 3 bases from V and 2 bases from J, with 16 bases in between. Germline CDR1 is MNHEY and CDR2 is SMNVEV (reference sequence). The CDR3 contains 17 residues. The CDR3 loop is CASSFTGSGPTNEKLFF. CDR3 sequence (DNA): TGTGCCAGCAGTTTCACAGGGTCCGGCCCGACTAATGAAAAACTGTTTTTT.

This clonotype was found once. The V gene is TRBV24-1, the J gene TRBJ1-5; 7 bases agree with TRBD1. The CDR3 covers 15 residues. The V gene end was trimmed by 3 bases and the J gene end by 3 bases; junction bases not matched to a gene: 4. CDR1 and CDR2 from the germline V gene are KGHDR and SFDVKD. DNA for the CDR3: TGTGCCACCAGTGATAAGGACAGGATCAATCAGCCCCAGCATTTT. Translated: CATSDKDRINQPQHF.

This clonotype was observed at least ten times. V gene TRBV28 combines with J gene TRBJ1-2; D might be TRBD1 (5 bases). V was trimmed by 4 bases and J by 3 bases, leaving 12 bases between them. Germline CDR1 reads MDHEN; CDR2 reads SYDVKM. The CDR3 is 14 residues long. CDR3 amino acids: CASSSGQGDYGYTF. The CDR3 region has the DNA TGTGCCAGCAGTTCCGGGCAGGGCGACTATGGCTACACCTTC.

With regard to this clonotype: A read error may be the cause here, since a much bigger clone is one base away. The chain uses TRBV9 and TRBJ2-1; TRBD2 matches 7 bases. Germline loops: CDR1 SGDLS, CDR2 YYNGEE. The CDR3 has 15 amino acids. The CDR3 here is CANSVGTMGYNEQFF. The CDR3 region has the DNA TGTGCCAACAGCGTGGGGACTATGGGGTACAATGAGCAGTTCTTC.

This chain joins TRBV6-5 and TRBJ1-3; D not certain. Per germline, CDR1 MNHEY and CDR2 SVGAGI. The CDR3 is 15 amino acids. The V end was cut by 0 bases, the J end by 4 bases, with 10 bases between. In nucleotides, the CDR3 is TGTGCCAGCAGTTACTCGACTGCGCACGGAAACACCATATATTTT. Its protein product is CASSYSTAHGNTIYF.

This clonotype was picked up one time. It may be a read error: a sequence one base away is much more abundant. This chain links TRBV7-3 with TRBJ2-7; 9 bases map to TRBD2. The CDR3 is 19 amino acids. The germline V gene has CDR1 SGHTA and CDR2 FQGTGA. V shed 5 bases and J 0 bases; nucleotides not matched to a gene: 17. DNA for the CDR3: TGTGCCAGCAGCCTAAAAGCGGGGGGACCCGATAGGAGCTCCTACGAGCAGTACTTC. It specifies CASSLKAGGPDRSSYEQYF.

The table lists this clonotype with a few counts. The J gene is TRBJ1-1, the V gene TRBV6-1, with TRBD1 as a possible D gene (6 bases). Germline CDR1 is MNHNS and CDR2 is SASEGT. The CDR3 has 13 residues. V gave up 6 bases and J gave up 3 bases, with 11 bases separating them. In nucleotides, the CDR3 is TGTGCCAGCAGGTCAAAGGGGGACACTGAAGCTTTCTTT. It specifies CASRSKGDTEAFF.

This clonotype was detected only a few times. The CDR3 DNA reads TGTGCCAGCACGAGAGAGCAGGGGGCTTTTGGCTACACCTTC. Amino acid sequence: CASTREQGAFGYTF. The V gene is TRBV2, the J gene TRBJ1-2, with 8 nucleotides matching TRBD1. The CDR3 loop spans 14 amino acids. Germline CDR1 reads SNHLY; CDR2 reads FYNNEI. Losses at the gene ends were 7 bases for V and 7 bases for J; bases not matched to a gene: 11. The full variable domain, its missing parts supplied by reference TRBV2 and TRBJ1-2, is EPEVTQTPSHQVTQMGQEVILRCVPISNHLYFYWYRQILGQKVEFLVSFYNNEISEKSEIFDDQFSVERPDGSNFTLKIRSTKLEDSAMYFCASTREQGAFGYTFGSGTRLTVV.

The rearrangement links TRBV10-2 to TRBJ1-1; 7 positions agree with TRBD1. The V segment lost 7 bases and the J segment 8 bases; nucleotides outside the gene matches: 4. The CDR3 covers 11 residues. Germline values: CDR1 WSHSY, CDR2 SAAADI. CDR3 in amino acids: CASMWDREAFF. The CDR3 nucleotides are TGCGCCAGCATGTGGGACAGAGAAGCTTTCTTT.

This clonotype was found many times. The rearrangement joins TRBV2 to TRBJ2-7, with TRBD2 matching over 10 bases. The CDR3 extends over 15 amino acids. V shed 8 bases, J shed 1 base, and the junction held 8 bases outside the gene matches. CDR1 and CDR2 (germline): SNHLY, FYNNEI. The CDR3 is CASLSQRGGSYEQYF. DNA for the CDR3: TGTGCCAGCCTATCACAGCGGGGGGGGTCCTACGAGCAGTACTTC. Looking up the rest from reference TRBV2 and TRBJ2-7 gives the full variable domain: EPEVTQTPSHQVTQMGQEVILRCVPISNHLYFYWYRQILGQKVEFLVSFYNNEISEKSEIFDDQFSVERPDGSNFTLKIRSTKLEDSAMYFCASLSQRGGSYEQYFGPGTRLTVT.

This chain uses TRBV5-1 with TRBJ2-2, with D unresolved. V shed 5 bases and J shed 3 bases, with 5 bases lying between them. CDR1 SGHRS and CDR2 YFSETQ come from the germline V gene. CDR3 length equals 12 residues. CDR3 protein: CASRDYTGELFF. CDR3 nucleotides: TGCGCCAGCAGGGATTACACCGGGGAGCTGTTTTTT.

About this clonotype itself: This sequence may be a read error, since a much larger clone differs from it by one base. The CDR3 DNA reads as TGCGCCAGCAGCCAATGGGTTAGACTAGCGGCGAACACCGGGGAGCCGTTTTTT. Translated: CASSQWVRLAANTGEPFF. This chain joins TRBV4-3 and TRBJ2-2, with TRBD2 identical over 9 bases. Germline V lookup: CDR1 LGHNA, CDR2 YSLEER. The CDR3 spans 18 residues.

There are many counts of this clonotype. This CDR3 reads CASSQEIQGSANQPQHF. CDR3 coding DNA: TGCGCCAGCAGCCAAGAAATTCAAGGATCGGCAAATCAGCCCCAGCATTTT. The rearrangement joins TRBV4-1 to TRBJ1-5, with D hard to call. V was pared by 0 bases and J by 4 bases, with 16 bases between. Germline-derived CDR1 and CDR2 are MGHRA and YSYEKL. This CDR3 region has 17 residues.

This clonotype has more than one count but fewer than ten. The rearrangement joins TRBV10-3 to TRBJ1-6; 7 bases map to TRBD1. This CDR3 is 14 amino acids long. J was trimmed by 11 bases and V by 4 bases; bases with no gene match: 8. The germline gives CDR1 ENHRY, CDR2 SYGVKD. The CDR3 loop is CAISGQGERAPLHF. The CDR3 region has the DNA TGTGCCATCAGTGGACAGGGCGAAAGGGCACCCCTCCACTTT.

This clonotype was found many times. The chain couples TRBV19 to TRBJ1-2; D ambiguous. Germline V gene lookup returns CDR1 LNHDA and CDR2 SQIVND (reference sequence). The CDR3 contains 11 residues. Trimming removed 6 bases from V and 9 bases from J, with 11 bases in between. The CDR3 bases are TGTGCCAGTAGCTGGGCCGGGAGCTACACCTTC. This codes for CASSWAGSYTF.

This clonotype showed up many times. V gene TRBV6-2 or TRBV6-3 combines with J gene TRBJ2-3; TRBD1 matches 10 bases. The CDR3 covers 13 residues. V shed 8 bases and J 1 base; nucleotides not matched to a gene: 0. The germline V gene encodes CDR1 MNHEY and CDR2 SVGEGT. The CDR3 nucleotides are TGTGCCAGCGGGACAGGGGGCACAGATACGCAGTATTTT. Its protein is CASGTGGTDTQYF.

In its sample, this clonotype was seen many times. The chain is built from TRBV5-8 and TRBJ1-2; 7 bases are shared with TRBD1. The CDR3 has 15 residues. In germline, CDR1 is SGHTS, CDR2 YDEGEE. Trimming at V came to 0 bases and at J to 5 bases, leaving 7 bases not matched to a gene. The CDR3 spells CASSLVARGMYGYTF. For the CDR3, the DNA is TGTGCCAGCAGCTTGGTTGCCAGGGGGATGTATGGCTACACCTTC.

The CDR3 region has the DNA TGTGCCTCGGACAGGGGCTACGAGCAGTACTTC. It codes for CASDRGYEQYF. The V gene is TRBV30, the J gene TRBJ2-7; 9 bases fit TRBD1. The CDR3 consists of 11 residues. The V and J ends lost 7 bases and 3 bases, in that order; junction bases with no gene match: 1. In germline, CDR1 is GTSNPN, CDR2 SVGIG (reference sequence).

CDR3 DNA sequence: TGCGCCAGCAGCTTGGTGGGGAACACCGGGGAGCTGTTTTTT. Its protein is CASSLVGNTGELFF. The V gene is TRBV5-1, the J gene TRBJ2-2; D is undetermined. Germline assignment: CDR1 SGHRS and CDR2 YFSETQ. Trimming took off 0 bases at V and 1 base at J, with 4 bases between the two ends. The CDR3 extends over 14 amino acids.

This clonotype was counted many times. The chain recombines TRBV7-8 with TRBJ1-1, with D possibly being TRBD1 (6 bases). The CDR3 contains 14 residues. Germline CDR1 SGHVS, CDR2 FQNEAQ. Between the trimmed V and J ends, which lost 5 bases and 1 base, there was a span of 11 bases. This chain's CDR3 is CASSPTGRNTEAFF. DNA for the CDR3: TGTGCCAGCAGCCCAACAGGGAGGAACACTGAAGCTTTCTTT.

There are a few counts of this clonotype. This chain connects TRBV9 to TRBJ2-7; D remains unclear. Per the germline V gene, CDR1 is SGDLS and CDR2 is YYNGEE. V was clipped by 0 bases and J by 1 base, with 11 bases between them. There are 15 residues in the CDR3. CDR3 sequence: CASSVGDGISYEQYF. The CDR3 nucleotides are TGTGCCAGCAGCGTAGGTGACGGTATTTCCTACGAGCAGTACTTC.

This chain joins TRBV6-5 and TRBJ2-4; D remains unclear. CDR3 length: 14 amino acids. V was clipped by 2 bases and J by 2 bases, with 7 bases between them. Germline assignment: CDR1 MNHEY and CDR2 SVGAGI. The DNA of the CDR3 is TGTGCCAGCAGTTACGGCGGCTCCAAAAACATTCAGTACTTC. Translation gives CASSYGGSKNIQYF.

The sample holds a few counts of this clonotype. In nucleotides, the CDR3 is TGCAGCGTTGAACAAGCCGGACAGCCATACGAGCAGTACTTC. Its translation: CSVEQAGQPYEQYF. The rearrangement joins TRBV29-1 to TRBJ2-7, with D possibly being TRBD1 (6 bases). The CDR3 spans 14 residues. V gave up 2 bases and J gave up 4 bases, with 15 bases separating them. Germline V gene sequence: CDR1 SQVTM, CDR2 ANQGSEA.

This chain uses TRBV29-1 with TRBJ2-1, with 9 bases identical to TRBD2. This CDR3 has 13 residues. Germline CDR1 reads SQVTM; CDR2 reads ANQGSEA. V was pared by 8 bases and J by 8 bases, with 10 bases of the junction left unmatched. Here the CDR3 reads CSIKAGGNDEQFF. The CDR3 DNA sequence: TGCAGCATCAAAGCGGGGGGTAATGATGAGCAGTTCTTC.